The clone carrying this TCR beta chain was detected ten times or more. This sample stems from a study of blood T cell repertoires in COVID-19. Study as a whole: From the United States, Italy and Spain came samples of acute and convalescent COVID-19. PBMCs, B-cell-depleted T cells, or T cells were the source of the cDNA or gDNA that made up the material.

Enrolled during active infection, Seattle patients were then followed longitudinally. Per the original methods: Reference gene primers were amplified, and this amplification served to estimate nucleated cell counts. Data came from immunoSEQ multiplex PCR; TCRdb stores just in-frame clones and leaves some out. That table is the source of V, J and clone size, and D and trimming were worked out from the DNA. The data contain around 200,000 clones, about 85% of them seen just once; the ten biggest clones take up around 15%. The germline gives CDR1 MDHEN, CDR2 SYDVKM. V dropped 4 bases and J dropped 2; count of bases not matched to a gene: 18. This CDR3 has 19 amino acids.

The TCR was taken from a woman in her 70s with COVID-19, enrolled during active disease. The source material was peripheral blood. The chain uses TRBV28 and TRBJ1-1; TRBD1 matches 8 bases. CDR3 amino acids: CASSYGGDGRRGLNTEAFF. The CDR3 nucleotides read TGTGCCAGCAGTTACGGAGGGGATGGTCGCAGGGGGCTAAACACTGAAGCTTTCTTT.